The T cell receptor beta chain described here comes from a study of cytomegalovirus exposure and HLA in healthy donors (dated by TCRdb to 2017 to 2019). For the wider study: In an earlier analysis of 587 of the donors, less than 350 Gb of sequence data and 100 million or so unique TCR beta sequences from approximately 180 million T cells were reported. An early release that covered about 600 HLA-typed donors contained approximately 300 gigabases of sequencing data and some 87 million unique TCR sequences. Of the 350 to 450 genotyped donors, less than 90% were placed in the genetic ancestry cluster associated with self-reported Caucasian donors. The study aimed to test whether signatures of past pathogen exposure could be identified by cataloging public T cell receptors. The study profiled the T cell repertoires of hundreds of subjects by immunosequencing and related them to cytomegalovirus serostatus. In addition to the first cohort of around 670 subjects, a separate validation cohort of over 90 different subjects was used. High-throughput TCR immunosequencing, statistical association of individual TCRs with disease status, and machine learning were combined to predict cytomegalovirus infection status. A later analysis re-analyzed previously published TCR beta repertoires from roughly 690 donors and added high-resolution HLA genotyping to study TCR occurrence patterns. Rather than drawing on any new phenotypic data, the later analysis identified candidate immune exposures from TCR beta sequences and the way those sequences occurred across donors. An earlier analysis of roughly 600 of the donors used high-throughput TCR beta sequencing to judge whether each TCR beta V gene segment behaved as functional or pseudogenic. Donor age, sex, ethnicity and CMV serostatus were compiled alongside the repertoire data. A later genetic analysis took genome-wide SNP genotypes for about 55% of the roughly 670 donors and used that subset as a discovery cohort. All discovery cohort repertoires had been generated on a single sequencing platform. Both class I and class II loci were covered by HLA typing, at four-digit resolution. Typing coverage varied by locus: roughly 629-640 donors for A, B, C, DRB1 and DQB1; approximately 500 for DQA1; around 570 for DPA1; 400 to 480 for DPB1. Because of strong linkage in the cohort, a few DR-DQ haplotypes were treated as single units for association and clustering. On average, 235,054 unique TCR beta nucleotide sequences were sequenced per donor among several hundred genotyped donors of the cohort, with 15% to 20% of those sequences being non-productive.

Beyond this particular receptor, the publication reports: V-gene and J-gene trimming of TCR beta chains was associated with a missense DCLRE1C variant in a later genetic analysis, and the association was replicated in an independent cohort. A further reported finding was that TCR beta sequences accurately predicted the HLA-A and HLA-B alleles for most subjects in the first cohort. The sequencing pipeline was judged likely to have produced a cluster of highly shared sequence variants as a technical artifact. When HLA alleles, especially DR and DQ, strongly co-occurred, attributing TCR associations to individual alleles was difficult. Linkage disequilibrium might explain the correlated functional status among segregating V segments, but an unknown experimental factor could not be excluded. A later genetic analysis reported fewer N-insertions in productive TCRs among donors in an Asian-associated ancestry cluster than the roughly 670-donor mean. In this cohort, only TCR beta chains were sequenced, and detectable features were limited by the absence of alpha or paired-chain data. In vitro tests confirmed that three of the cytomegalovirus-associated TCR beta chains recognize cytomegalovirus antigens. Roughly uniform sequencing depth across donors was assumed in presence/absence analyses, although this assumption may not hold. The authors suggested that the approach could potentially be extended to other disease states and immunological phenotypes. The earlier analysis of 587 of the donors excluded seventeen rarely observed V segments, including chromosome 9 orphons, because counts were too low. A later analysis reported that several top co-occurrence clusters appeared linked to parvovirus B19, influenza, CMV and Epstein-Barr virus. At a false discovery rate of 0.05, a later analysis linked roughly 17,000 TCR beta sequences to specific HLA alleles. In a later analysis, HLA-associated TCR beta chains were found to be more clonally expanded and to have lower generation probabilities than equally common non-associated chains. In an earlier analysis of 587 of the donors, most TCR beta V segments appeared in productive rearrangements about 87% or about 30% of the time, broadly matching IMGT annotations. In a later analysis, TCR association rates were found to vary across HLA loci, with the most associated TCRs seen for DRB1 alleles and the fewest for HLA-C alleles. Immune exposure information for the cohort was limited to CMV serostatus. According to a later analysis, most CMV-associated TCR beta chains appeared to be HLA-restricted, and the HLA associations seemed to be driven largely by CMV exposure. Because some donors lacked HLA typing at each locus, the association tests relied only on the typed subset. Cytomegalovirus status was reported to be diagnosed by the classifier with high specificity and sensitivity in both the original and validation cohorts. Some IMGT-functional V segments, including TRBV6-2 and TRBV6-3, could not be told apart with the 87-base-pair reads, so those segments were excluded. Most TCR sequences were observed very rarely across donors, whereas some public TCRs were present in many individuals. The study gave a list of about 150 TCR beta chains associated with cytomegalovirus.

The method was the immunoSEQ multiplex PCR assay. A mixture of 60 forward primers for TCR Vbeta segments and 13 reverse primers for TCR Jbeta segments was used in the multiplex PCR. A multiplex PCR assay on genomic DNA amplified the CDR3 region of rearranged TCR beta genes. The Illumina HiSeq System was used to sequence the amplified TCR beta libraries as 87-base-pair reads. The authors' analysis ran thus. Across the 666 repertoires, a later analysis counted some 81 million unique TCR beta chains, approximately 10 million of which were shared by at least two donors. A nearest-neighbor algorithm error-corrected the raw reads and collapsed the reads into unique sequences, merging closely related sequences to remove PCR and sequencing errors. Alignment of CDR3 sequences to IMGT reference sequences was used to assign V, D and J gene segments. For a sequence to be retained, a match of at least six nucleotides was required to both a V gene segment and a J gene segment. A rearrangement was called productive if the CDR3 had no stop codons and remained in frame with V and J, and every other rearrangement was called non-productive. Following IMGT convention, CDR3 was defined as the stretch from the second conserved V-encoded cysteine up to the conserved J-encoded phenylalanine. In an earlier analysis of 587 of the donors, sequences lacking an unambiguous match to a single V gene segment were excluded. An earlier analysis of fewer than 750 of the donors called V segments functional above 56.7% productive rearrangements and segregating when the between-donor standard deviation exceeded 5%. To diagnose cytomegalovirus status from the catalog of TCR beta chain sequences, a statistical classification framework was built. V and J gene assignment, in a later analysis, came from comparing TCR nucleotide sequences with IMGT/GENE-DB human TR gene sequences. Using the TCRdist pipeline, a later analysis assigned CDR3 sequences along with most-parsimonious VDJ recombination scenarios. In a later analysis, each TCR beta chain was defined by its CDR3 amino acid sequence together with its V-gene family, and reads lacking a unique V-gene family were excluded. In a later analysis, 450 to 600 highly shared, low-generation-probability nucleotide sequences were removed to address suspected cross-contamination and a sequencing artifact. In a later analysis, a clonal expansion index was calculated for each public chain from normalized within-repertoire ranks of inferred template counts. Generation probabilities in a later analysis came from a VDJ recombination model fitted to out-of-frame rearrangements, and those results were checked against IGoR. A later analysis scored TCR-TCR, TCR-HLA and TCR-CMV co-occurrence with hypergeometric tests, applying a repertoire-size bias correction to TCR pairs. False discovery rates were estimated in a later analysis by permuting HLA or CMV assignments 20 times. A later analysis grouped co-occurring TCRs with DBSCAN, adding TCRdist sequence similarity when clustering within HLA-allele-positive subsets. Repertoires with fewer than 30,000 or more than 120,000 public chains were left out of co-occurrence clustering, as were about 5 repertoires with anomalous nucleotide sharing. Here the immuneACCESS table is served through TCRdb, limited to in-frame sequences with V and J called. Missing clones are a known gap in these copies; in checked studies unresolved V genes cover under half, and the rest lacks a known reason. V, J and clone size derive from that table, while D and trimming were established from the DNA sequence. The sample table shows roughly 180,000 clones, and 84% are seen once. Together, the top ten hold more than 0.85% of the sample.

The cohort was made up of approximately 670 healthy bone marrow donors. At the time of sampling, all cohort members were nominally healthy, though unrecorded immune exposures were likely present. The donor was CMV seronegative and belonged to the group of under 400 seronegative cohort members. Each donor provided a peripheral blood sample, and peripheral blood mononuclear cells were used for TCR beta sequencing. The Qiagen DNeasy Blood Extraction Kit was used to extract genomic DNA from the blood cell samples. A word on this clone: Its binding antigen is unknown. Base qualities were left out, and no much larger clone turns up one base away.

The germline V gene (reference sequence) sets CDR1 to LNHDA and CDR2 to SQIVND. Including cysteine and phenylalanine, the CDR3 has 14 amino acids. Just CDR3 DNA is preserved here, 42 bases in frame from base 1. V was cut back by 3 bases and J by 4 bases, leaving a gap of 13 bases between them. In this chain, TRBV19 is recombined with TRBJ2-7; the D gene is possibly TRBD1, with 6 bases matching. Sequenced sample: PBMCs. This TCR came from a man aged 25-45 years in good health and CMV-seronegative. The CDR3 is CASSIATTGYEQYF. The DNA sequence is as follows: TGTGCCAGTAGTATCGCCACGACAGGATACGAGCAGTACTTC.